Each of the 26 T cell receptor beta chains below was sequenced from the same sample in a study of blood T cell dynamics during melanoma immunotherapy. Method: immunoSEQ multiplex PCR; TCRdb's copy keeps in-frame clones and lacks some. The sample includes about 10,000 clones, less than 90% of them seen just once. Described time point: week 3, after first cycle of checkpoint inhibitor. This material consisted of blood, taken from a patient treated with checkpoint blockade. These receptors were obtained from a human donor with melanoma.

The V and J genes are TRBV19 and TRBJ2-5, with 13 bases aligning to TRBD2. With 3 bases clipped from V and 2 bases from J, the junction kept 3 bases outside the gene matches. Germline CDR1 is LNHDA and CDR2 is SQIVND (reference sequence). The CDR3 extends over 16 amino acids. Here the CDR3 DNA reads TGTGCCAGTAGTATTCGGACTAGCGGGGGACAAGAGACCCAGTACTTC. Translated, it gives CASSIRTSGGQETQYF.

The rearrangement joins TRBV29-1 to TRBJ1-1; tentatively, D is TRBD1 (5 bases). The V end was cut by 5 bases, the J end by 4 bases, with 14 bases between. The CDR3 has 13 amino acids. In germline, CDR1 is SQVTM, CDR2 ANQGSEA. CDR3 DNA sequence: TGCAGCGTTCAAGGCTCCGGGGGCACTGAAGCTTTCTTT. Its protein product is CSVQGSGGTEAFF. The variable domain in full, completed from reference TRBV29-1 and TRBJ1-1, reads SAVISQKPSRDICQRGTSLTIQCQVDSQVTMMFWYRQQPGQSLTLIATANQGSEATYESGFVIDKFPISRPNLTFSTLTVSNMSPEDSSIYLCSVQGSGGTEAFFGQGTRLTVV.

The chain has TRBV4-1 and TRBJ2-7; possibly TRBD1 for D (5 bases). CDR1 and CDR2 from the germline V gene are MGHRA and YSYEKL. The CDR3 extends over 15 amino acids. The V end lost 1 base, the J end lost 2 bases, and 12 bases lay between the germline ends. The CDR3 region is CASSQGGHWPYEQYF. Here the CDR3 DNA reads TGCGCCAGCAGCCAAGGGGGCCATTGGCCCTACGAGCAGTACTTC.

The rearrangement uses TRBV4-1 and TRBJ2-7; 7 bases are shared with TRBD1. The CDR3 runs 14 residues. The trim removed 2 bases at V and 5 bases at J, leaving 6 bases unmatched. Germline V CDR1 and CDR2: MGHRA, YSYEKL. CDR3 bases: TGCGCCAGCAGCCAACCAACAGGGGTAGACGAGCAGTACTTC. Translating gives CASSQPTGVDEQYF.

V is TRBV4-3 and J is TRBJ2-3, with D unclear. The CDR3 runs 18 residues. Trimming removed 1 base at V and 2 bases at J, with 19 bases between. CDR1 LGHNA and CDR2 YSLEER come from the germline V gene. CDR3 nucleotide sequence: TGCGCCAGCAGCCAAGCCTTGCGGACGTCTTGGGACACAGATACGCAGTATTTT. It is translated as CASSQALRTSWDTDTQYF.

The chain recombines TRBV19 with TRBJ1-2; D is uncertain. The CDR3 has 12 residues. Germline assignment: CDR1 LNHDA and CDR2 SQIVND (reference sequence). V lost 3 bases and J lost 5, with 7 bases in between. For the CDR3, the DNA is TGTGCCAGTAGTATTTCTCGGTATGGCTACACCTTC. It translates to CASSISRYGYTF.

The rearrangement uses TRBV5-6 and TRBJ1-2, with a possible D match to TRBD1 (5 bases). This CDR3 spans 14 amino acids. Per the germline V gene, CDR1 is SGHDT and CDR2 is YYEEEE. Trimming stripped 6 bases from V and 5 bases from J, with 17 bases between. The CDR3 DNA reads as TGTGCCAGCACGTCAATAGGGGCTGGGTATGGCTACACCTTC. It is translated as CASTSIGAGYGYTF.

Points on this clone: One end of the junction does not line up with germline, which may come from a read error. The CDR3, as DNA: TGTGCCAGCAGCTTATGGTTGGGAGGGGGCTACGCCTTC. Protein: CASSLWLGGGYAF. This rearrangement joins TRBV7-9 to TRBJ1-2, with 7 bases matching TRBD1. The V gene's germline CDR1 is SEHNR and CDR2 FQNEAQ (reference sequence). The CDR3 contains 13 residues.

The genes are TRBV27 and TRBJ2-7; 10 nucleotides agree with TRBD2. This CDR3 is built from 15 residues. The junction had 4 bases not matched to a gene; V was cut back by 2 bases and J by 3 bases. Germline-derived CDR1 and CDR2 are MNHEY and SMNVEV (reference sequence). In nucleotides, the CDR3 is TGTGCCAGCAGTTTAACGGGACTAGCGAACTACGAGCAGTACTTC. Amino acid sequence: CASSLTGLANYEQYF.

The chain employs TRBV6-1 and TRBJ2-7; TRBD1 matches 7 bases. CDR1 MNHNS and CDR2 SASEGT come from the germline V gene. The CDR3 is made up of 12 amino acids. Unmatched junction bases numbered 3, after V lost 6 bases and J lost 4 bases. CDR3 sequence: CASRPTGYEQYF. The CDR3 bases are TGTGCCAGCAGGCCGACAGGGTACGAGCAGTACTTC.

The chain's CDR3 is CASSSSFVGWDPYEQYF. CDR3 bases: TGTGCCAGCAGTTCATCCTTCGTGGGGTGGGACCCCTACGAGCAGTACTTC. V usage is TRBV28 and J usage is TRBJ2-7; D might be TRBD1 or TRBD2, each matching 5 bases. Germline V gene data show CDR1 as MDHEN and CDR2 as SYDVKM. Trimming pared 4 bases from V and 2 bases from J, leaving 21 bases between. CDR3 length equals 17 residues.

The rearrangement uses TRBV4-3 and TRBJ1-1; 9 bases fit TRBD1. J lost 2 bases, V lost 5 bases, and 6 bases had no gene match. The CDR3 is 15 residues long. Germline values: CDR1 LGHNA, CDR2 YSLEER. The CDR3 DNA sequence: TGCGCCAGCAGCTCGCGGGGACAGGGAAACACTGAAGCTTTCTTT. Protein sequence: CASSSRGQGNTEAFF.

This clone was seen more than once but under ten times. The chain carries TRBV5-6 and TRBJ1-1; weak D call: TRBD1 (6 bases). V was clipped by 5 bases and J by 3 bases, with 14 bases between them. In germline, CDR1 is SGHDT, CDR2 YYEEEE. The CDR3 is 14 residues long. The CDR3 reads CASSRGWGHTEAFF. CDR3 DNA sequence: TGTGCCAGCAGTCGAGGCTGGGGGCACACTGAAGCTTTCTTT. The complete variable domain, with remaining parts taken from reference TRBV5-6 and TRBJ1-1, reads DAGVTQSPTHLIKTRGQQVTLRCSPKSGHDTVSWYQQALGQGPQFIFQYYEEEERQRGNFPDRFSGHQFPNYSSELNVNALLLGDSALYLCASSRGWGHTEAFFGQGTRLTVV.

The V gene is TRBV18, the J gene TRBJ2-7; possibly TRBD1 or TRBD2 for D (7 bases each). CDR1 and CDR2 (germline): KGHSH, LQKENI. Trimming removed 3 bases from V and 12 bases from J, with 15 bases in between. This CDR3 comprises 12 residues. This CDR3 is CASSPPQGGTYF. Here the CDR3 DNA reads TGTGCCAGCTCACCGCCCCAGGGGGGGACGTACTTC.

The CDR3 DNA is TGTGCCAGTAGGAGGCTGACGGGGGCCCAGCATTTT. As protein: CASRRLTGAQHF. V gene TRBV19 combines with J gene TRBJ1-5; a weak D match, TRBD1 (5 bases). Trimming cost V 6 bases and J 11 bases, with 14 bases left between them. Germline values: CDR1 LNHDA, CDR2 SQIVND (reference sequence). This CDR3 comprises 12 residues. Combining the CDR3 with reference TRBV19 and TRBJ1-5 gives the whole variable domain DGGITQSPKYLFRKEGQNVTLSCEQNLNHDAMYWYRQDPGQGLRLIYYSQIVNDFQKGDIAEGYSVSREKKESFPLTVTSAQKNPTAFYLCASRRLTGAQHFGDGTRLSIL.

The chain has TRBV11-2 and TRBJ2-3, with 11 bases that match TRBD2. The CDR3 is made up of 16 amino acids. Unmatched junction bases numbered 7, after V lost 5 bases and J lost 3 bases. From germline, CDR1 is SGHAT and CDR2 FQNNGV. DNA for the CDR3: TGTGCCAGCAGCCCGCAGGCTAGCGGGGGGACAGATACGCAGTATTTT. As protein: CASSPQASGGTDTQYF.

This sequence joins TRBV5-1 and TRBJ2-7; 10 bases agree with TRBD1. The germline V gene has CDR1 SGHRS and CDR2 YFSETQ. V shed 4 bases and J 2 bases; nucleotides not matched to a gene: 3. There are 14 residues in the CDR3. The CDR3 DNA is TGCGCCAGCAGCCCCGGGACAGGGGCCTACGAGCAGTACTTC. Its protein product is CASSPGTGAYEQYF.

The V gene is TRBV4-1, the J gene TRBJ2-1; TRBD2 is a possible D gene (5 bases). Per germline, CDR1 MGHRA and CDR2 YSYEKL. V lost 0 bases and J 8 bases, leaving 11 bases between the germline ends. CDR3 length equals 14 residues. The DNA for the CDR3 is TGCGCCAGCAGCCAAGAAAGACTATCCGATGAGCAGTTCTTC. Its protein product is CASSQERLSDEQFF.

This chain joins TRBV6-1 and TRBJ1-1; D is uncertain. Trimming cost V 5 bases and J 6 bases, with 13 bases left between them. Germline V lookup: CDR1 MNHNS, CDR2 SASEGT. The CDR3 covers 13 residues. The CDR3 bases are TGTGCCAGCAGTCGGACCCGGGCCCCTGAAGCTTTCTTT. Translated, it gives CASSRTRAPEAFF.

The CDR3: CASSHPGQKYEKLFF. The CDR3 DNA reads as TGTGCCAGCAGCCACCCGGGACAGAAATATGAAAAACTGTTTTTT. The chain couples TRBV4-2 to TRBJ1-4, with 7 bases lining up with TRBD1. CDR3 length: 15 residues. Per the germline V gene, CDR1 is LGHNA and CDR2 is YNFKEQ. V was pared by 3 bases and J by 6 bases, with 7 bases of the junction left unmatched.

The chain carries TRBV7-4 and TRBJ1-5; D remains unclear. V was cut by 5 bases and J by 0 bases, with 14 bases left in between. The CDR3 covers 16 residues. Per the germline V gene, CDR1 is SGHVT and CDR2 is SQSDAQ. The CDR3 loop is CASSQGSSSSNQPQHF. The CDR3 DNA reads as TGTGCCAGCAGCCAAGGGTCCTCTTCTAGCAATCAGCCCCAGCATTTT.

The CDR3 DNA sequence: TGTGCCAGCAGTGAAGGGGCAGGGTACGAGACCCAGTACTTC. This translates into CASSEGAGYETQYF. The chain uses TRBV6-1 and TRBJ2-5, with a weak D call TRBD1 (5 bases). From germline, CDR1 is MNHNS and CDR2 SASEGT. The CDR3 totals 14 residues. The V and J ends lost 1 base and 5 bases respectively, with 11 bases between them.

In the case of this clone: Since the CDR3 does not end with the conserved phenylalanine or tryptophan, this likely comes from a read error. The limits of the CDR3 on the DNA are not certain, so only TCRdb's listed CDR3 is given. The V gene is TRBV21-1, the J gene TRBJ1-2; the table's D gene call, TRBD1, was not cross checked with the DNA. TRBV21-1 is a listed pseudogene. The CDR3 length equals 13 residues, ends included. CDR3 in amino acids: CASSKTMDRTPLL.

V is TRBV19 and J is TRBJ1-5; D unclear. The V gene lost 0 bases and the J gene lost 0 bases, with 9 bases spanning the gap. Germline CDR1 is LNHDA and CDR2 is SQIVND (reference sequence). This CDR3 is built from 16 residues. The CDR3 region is CASSIDNTHSNQPQHF. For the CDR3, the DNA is TGTGCCAGTAGTATAGATAACACCCATAGCAATCAGCCCCAGCATTTT. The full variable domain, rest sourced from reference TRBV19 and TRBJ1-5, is DGGITQSPKYLFRKEGQNVTLSCEQNLNHDAMYWYRQDPGQGLRLIYYSQIVNDFQKGDIAEGYSVSREKKESFPLTVTSAQKNPTAFYLCASSIDNTHSNQPQHFGDGTRLSIL.

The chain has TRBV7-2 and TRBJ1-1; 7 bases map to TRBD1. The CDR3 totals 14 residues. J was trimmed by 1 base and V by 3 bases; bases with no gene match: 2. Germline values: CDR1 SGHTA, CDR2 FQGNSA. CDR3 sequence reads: CASSLGTANTEAFF. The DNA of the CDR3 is TGTGCCAGCAGCTTGGGGACAGCGAACACTGAAGCTTTCTTT. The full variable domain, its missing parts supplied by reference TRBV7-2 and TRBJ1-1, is GAGVSQSPSNKVTEKGKDVELRCDPISGHTALYWYRQSLGQGLEFLIYFQGNSAPDKSGLPSDRFSAERTGGSVSTLTIQRTQQEDSAVYLCASSLGTANTEAFFGQGTRLTVV.

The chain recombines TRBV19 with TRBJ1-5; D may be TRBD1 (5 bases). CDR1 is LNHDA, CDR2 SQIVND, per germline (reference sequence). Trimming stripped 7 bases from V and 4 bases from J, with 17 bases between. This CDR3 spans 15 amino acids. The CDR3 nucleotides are TGTGCCAGTACCTCCCAGCAGGGAGGTAATCAGCCCCAGCATTTT. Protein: CASTSQQGGNQPQHF.